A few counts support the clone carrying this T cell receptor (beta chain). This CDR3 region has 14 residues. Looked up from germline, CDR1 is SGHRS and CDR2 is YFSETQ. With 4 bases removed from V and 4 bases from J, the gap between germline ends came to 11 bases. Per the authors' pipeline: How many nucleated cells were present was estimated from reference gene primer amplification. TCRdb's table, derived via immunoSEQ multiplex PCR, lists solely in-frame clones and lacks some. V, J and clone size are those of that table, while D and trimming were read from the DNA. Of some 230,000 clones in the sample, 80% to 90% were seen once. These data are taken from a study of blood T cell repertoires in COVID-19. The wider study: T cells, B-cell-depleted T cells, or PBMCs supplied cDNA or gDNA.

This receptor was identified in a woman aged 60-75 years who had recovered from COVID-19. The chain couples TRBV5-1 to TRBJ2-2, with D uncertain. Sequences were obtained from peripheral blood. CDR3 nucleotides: TGCGCCAGCAGCCCTTCGGTTCTCACCGGGGAGCTGTTTTTT. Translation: CASSPSVLTGELFF.